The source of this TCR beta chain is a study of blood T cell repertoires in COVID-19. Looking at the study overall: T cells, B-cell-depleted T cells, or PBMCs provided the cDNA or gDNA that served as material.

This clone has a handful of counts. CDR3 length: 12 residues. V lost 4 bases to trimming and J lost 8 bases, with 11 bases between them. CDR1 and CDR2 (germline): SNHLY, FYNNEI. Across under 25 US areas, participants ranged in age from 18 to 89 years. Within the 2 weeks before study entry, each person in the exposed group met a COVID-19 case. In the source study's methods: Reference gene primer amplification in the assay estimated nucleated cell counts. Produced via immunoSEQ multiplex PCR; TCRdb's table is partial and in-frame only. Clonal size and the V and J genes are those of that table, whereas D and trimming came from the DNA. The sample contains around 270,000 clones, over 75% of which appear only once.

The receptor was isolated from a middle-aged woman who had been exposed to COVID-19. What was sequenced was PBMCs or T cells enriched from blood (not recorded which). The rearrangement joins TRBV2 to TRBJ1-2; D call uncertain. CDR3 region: CASSVFSQGYTF. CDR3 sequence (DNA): TGTGCCAGCAGTGTATTTTCTCAGGGCTACACCTTC.